The TCR beta chain under discussion was sequenced for a study of shared T cell receptors in the human thymus. The data were produced by immunoSEQ multiplex PCR, yet TCRdb's version contains in-frame clones alone and is incomplete. The repertoire includes 450,000 to 650,000 clones, around 78% of them detected once, and 0.013% sits in the top ten. With V trimmed by 5 bases and J by 7 bases, 10 bases remained unmatched. This CDR3 contains 15 residues. Germline CDR1 and CDR2: SGHVS and FQNEAQ. This sample also appeared in a second study, on human thymus T cells. That paper notes: Highly overlapping thymic repertoires in unrelated individuals were reported by related research.

Sequenced material: thymocytes. The sequence was obtained from a boy in the first two years of life with a congenital heart defect. The chain combines TRBV7-8 with TRBJ2-1; TRBD1 aligns across 8 bases. CDR3 sequence reads: CASSRTGRHPNEQFF. The CDR3 DNA follows: TGTGCCAGCAGCCGGACAGGGAGGCACCCTAATGAGCAGTTCTTC.